This TCR beta chain derives from a study of cytomegalovirus exposure and HLA in healthy donors. Study results and caveats: Researchers catalogued approximately 170 TCR beta chains as cytomegalovirus-associated.

Both 60 Vbeta primers and 13 Jbeta primers went into the PCR. Libraries were prepared by immunoSEQ multiplex PCR; TCRdb keeps only in-frame clonotypes and omits some of them. The table gives more than 200,000 clones; the top ten clones make up roughly 0.98% of it. The CDR3 loop spans 17 amino acids. Looked up from germline, CDR1 is SGHNT and CDR2 is YYREEE (reference sequence). V lost 3 bases and J lost 2, with 19 bases in between. A word on this clone: Its antigen is not identified.

The sample consisted of PBMCs. This TCR derives from a woman aged 25-40 years in good health and CMV-seropositive. V usage is TRBV5-4 and J usage is TRBJ2-3; D possibly corresponds to TRBD1 (6 bases). Written as DNA, the CDR3 is TGTGCCAGCAGCTCCCACAGGGCAAACCGGTACACAGATACGCAGTATTTT. Encoded protein: CASSSHRANRYTDTQYF.